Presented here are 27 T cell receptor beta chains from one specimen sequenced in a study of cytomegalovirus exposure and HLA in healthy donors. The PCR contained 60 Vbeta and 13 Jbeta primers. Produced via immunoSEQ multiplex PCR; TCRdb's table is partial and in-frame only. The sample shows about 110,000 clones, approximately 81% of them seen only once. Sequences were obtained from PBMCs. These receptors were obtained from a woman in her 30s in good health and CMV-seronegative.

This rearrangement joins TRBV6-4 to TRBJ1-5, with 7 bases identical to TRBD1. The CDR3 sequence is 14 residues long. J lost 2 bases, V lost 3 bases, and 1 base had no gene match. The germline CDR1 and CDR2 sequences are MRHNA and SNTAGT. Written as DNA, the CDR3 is TGTGCCAGCAGTGAAACAGGGGGCAATCAGCCCCAGCATTTT. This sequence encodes CASSETGGNQPQHF.

CDR3 DNA: TGTGCCAGTAGTATAGCCAGGGCCCCACAAGAGACCCAGTACTTC. It codes for CASSIARAPQETQYF. The chain recombines TRBV19 with TRBJ2-5, with D possibly being TRBD1 (5 bases). The germline gives CDR1 LNHDA, CDR2 SQIVND (reference sequence). There are 15 residues in the CDR3. Deletions cut 1 base from V and 2 bases from J, with 11 bases between.

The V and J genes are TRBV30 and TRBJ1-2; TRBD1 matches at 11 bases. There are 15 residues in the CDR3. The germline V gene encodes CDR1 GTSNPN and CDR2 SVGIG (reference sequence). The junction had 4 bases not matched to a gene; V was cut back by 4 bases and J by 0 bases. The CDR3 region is CAWTPGQGANYGYTF. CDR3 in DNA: TGTGCCTGGACTCCGGGACAGGGGGCTAACTATGGCTACACCTTC.

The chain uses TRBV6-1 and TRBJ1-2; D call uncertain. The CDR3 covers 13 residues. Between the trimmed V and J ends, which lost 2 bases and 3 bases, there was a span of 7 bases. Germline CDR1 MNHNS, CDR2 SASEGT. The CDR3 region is CASSESPYYGYTF. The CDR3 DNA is TGTGCCAGCAGTGAATCCCCTTACTATGGCTACACCTTC.

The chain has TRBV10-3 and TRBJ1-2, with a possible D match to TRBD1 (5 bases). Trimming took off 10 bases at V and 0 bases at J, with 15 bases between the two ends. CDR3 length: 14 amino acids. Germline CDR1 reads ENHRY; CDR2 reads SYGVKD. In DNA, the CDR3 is TGTGCCACCCGACAGAACTTGGCTAACTATGGCTACACCTTC. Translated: CATRQNLANYGYTF.

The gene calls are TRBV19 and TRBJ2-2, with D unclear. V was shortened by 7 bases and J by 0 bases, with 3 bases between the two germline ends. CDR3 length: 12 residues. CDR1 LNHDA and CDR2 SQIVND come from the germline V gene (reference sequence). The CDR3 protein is CASNTNTGELFF. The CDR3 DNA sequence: TGTGCCAGTAATACGAACACCGGGGAGCTGTTTTTT.

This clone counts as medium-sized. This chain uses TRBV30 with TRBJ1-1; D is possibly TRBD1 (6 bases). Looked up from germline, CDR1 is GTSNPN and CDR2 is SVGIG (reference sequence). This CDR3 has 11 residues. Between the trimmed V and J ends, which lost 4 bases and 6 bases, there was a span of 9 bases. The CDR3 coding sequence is TGTGCCTGGATTACAGGGCCTGAAGCTTTCTTT. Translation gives CAWITGPEAFF.

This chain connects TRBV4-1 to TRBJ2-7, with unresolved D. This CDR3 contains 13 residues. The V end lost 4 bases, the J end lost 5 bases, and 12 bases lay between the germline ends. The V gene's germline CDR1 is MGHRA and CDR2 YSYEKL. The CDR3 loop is CASSPTPVDEQYF. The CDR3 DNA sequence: TGCGCCAGCAGCCCCACCCCGGTCGACGAGCAGTACTTC.

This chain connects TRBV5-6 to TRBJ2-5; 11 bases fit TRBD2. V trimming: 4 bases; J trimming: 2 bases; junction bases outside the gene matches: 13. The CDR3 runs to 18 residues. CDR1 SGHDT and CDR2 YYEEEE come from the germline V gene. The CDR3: CASSGIIGTSGTQETQYF. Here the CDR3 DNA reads TGTGCCAGCAGCGGGATCATTGGGACTAGCGGTACACAAGAGACCCAGTACTTC.

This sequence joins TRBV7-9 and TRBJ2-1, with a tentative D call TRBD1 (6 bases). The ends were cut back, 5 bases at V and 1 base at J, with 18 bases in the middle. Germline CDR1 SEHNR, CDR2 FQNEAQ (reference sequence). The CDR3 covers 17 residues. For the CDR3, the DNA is TGTGCCAGCAGCCCAGGGTGGGGGCAGGTATCCTACAATGAGCAGTTCTTC. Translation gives CASSPGWGQVSYNEQFF.

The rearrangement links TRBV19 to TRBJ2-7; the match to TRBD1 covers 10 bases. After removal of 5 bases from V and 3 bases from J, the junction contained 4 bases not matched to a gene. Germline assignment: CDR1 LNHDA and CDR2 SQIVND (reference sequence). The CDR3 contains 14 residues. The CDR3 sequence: CASSAGQGVYEQYF. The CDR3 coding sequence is TGTGCCAGTAGTGCCGGACAGGGGGTCTACGAGCAGTACTTC.

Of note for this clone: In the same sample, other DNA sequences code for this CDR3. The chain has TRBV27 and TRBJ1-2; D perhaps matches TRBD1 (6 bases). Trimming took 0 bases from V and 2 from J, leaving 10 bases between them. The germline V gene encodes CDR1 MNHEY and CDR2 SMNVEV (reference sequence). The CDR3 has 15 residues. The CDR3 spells CASSLSGGLNYGYTF. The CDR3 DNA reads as TGTGCCAGCAGTTTATCTGGGGGCCTGAACTATGGCTACACCTTC.

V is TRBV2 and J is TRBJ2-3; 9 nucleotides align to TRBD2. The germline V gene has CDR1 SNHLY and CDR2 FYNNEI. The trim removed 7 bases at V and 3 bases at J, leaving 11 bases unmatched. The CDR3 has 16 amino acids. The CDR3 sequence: CASTTPGLALTDTQYF. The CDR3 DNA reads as TGTGCCAGCACTACCCCCGGACTAGCGTTAACAGATACGCAGTATTTT.

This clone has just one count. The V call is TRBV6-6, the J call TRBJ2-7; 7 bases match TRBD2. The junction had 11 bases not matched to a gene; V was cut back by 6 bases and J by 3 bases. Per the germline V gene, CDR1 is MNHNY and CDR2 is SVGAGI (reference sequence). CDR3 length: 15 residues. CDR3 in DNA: TGTGCCAGCAGGCGAAAGCGGGAAGGTCTCTACGAGCAGTACTTC. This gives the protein CASRRKREGLYEQYF.

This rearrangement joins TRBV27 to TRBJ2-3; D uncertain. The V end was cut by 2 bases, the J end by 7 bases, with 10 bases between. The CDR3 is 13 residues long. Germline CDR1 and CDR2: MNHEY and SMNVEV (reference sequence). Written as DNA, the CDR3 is TGTGCCAGCAGTTTAGCGCCTAGAAATACGCAGTATTTT. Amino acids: CASSLAPRNTQYF.

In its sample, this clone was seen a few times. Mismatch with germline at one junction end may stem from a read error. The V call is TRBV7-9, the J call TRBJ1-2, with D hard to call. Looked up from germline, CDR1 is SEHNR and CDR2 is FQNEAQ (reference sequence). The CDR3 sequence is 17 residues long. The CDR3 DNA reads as TGTTCCAGCAGCTTAGAGGCTAGTCTCGGAGGTAACTATGGCTACACCTTC. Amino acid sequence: CSSSLEASLGGNYGYTF.

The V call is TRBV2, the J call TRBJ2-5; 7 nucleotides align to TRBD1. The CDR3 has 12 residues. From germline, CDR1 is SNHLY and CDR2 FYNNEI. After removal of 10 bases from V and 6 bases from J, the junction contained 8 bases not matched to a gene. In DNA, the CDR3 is TGTGCCACCGCGACAGGGACGCAGACCCAGTACTTC. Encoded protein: CATATGTQTQYF. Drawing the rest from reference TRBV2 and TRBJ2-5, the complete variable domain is EPEVTQTPSHQVTQMGQEVILRCVPISNHLYFYWYRQILGQKVEFLVSFYNNEISEKSEIFDDQFSVERPDGSNFTLKIRSTKLEDSAMYFCATATGTQTQYFGPGTRLLVL.

The CDR3 reads CASRTTGPDGENPYQPQHF. In nucleotides, the CDR3 is TGTGCCAGCAGGACGACCGGGCCAGATGGGGAGAACCCGTATCAGCCCCAGCATTTT. The rearrangement joins TRBV21-1 to TRBJ1-5. TRBV21-1 is tagged as a pseudogene. The CDR3 length is 19 residues.

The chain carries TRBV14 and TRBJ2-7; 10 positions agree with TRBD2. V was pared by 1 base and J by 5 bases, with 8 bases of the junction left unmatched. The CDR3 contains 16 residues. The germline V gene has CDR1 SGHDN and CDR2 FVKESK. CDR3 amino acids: CASSQGISGRAHEQYF. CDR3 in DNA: TGTGCCAGCAGCCAAGGGATCAGCGGGAGGGCCCACGAGCAGTACTTC. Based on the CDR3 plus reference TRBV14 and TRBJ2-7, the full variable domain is EAGVTQFPSHSVIEKGQTVTLRCDPISGHDNLYWYRRVMGKEIKFLLHFVKESKQDESGMPNNRFLAERTGGTYSTLKVQPAELEDSGVYFCASSQGISGRAHEQYFGPGTRLTVT.

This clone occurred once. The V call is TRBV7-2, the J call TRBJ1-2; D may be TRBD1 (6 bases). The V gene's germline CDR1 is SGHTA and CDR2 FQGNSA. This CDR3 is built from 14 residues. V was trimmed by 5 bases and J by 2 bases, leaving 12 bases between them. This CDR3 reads CASSTRQANYGYTF. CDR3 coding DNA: TGTGCCAGCAGCACGCGACAGGCGAACTATGGCTACACCTTC.

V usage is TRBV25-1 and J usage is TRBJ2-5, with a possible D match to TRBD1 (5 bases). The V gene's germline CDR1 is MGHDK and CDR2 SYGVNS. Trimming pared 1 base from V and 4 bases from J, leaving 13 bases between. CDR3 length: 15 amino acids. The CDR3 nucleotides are TGTGCCAGCAGTGAATCAGGGATTAGCACAGAGACCCAGTACTTC. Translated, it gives CASSESGISTETQYF.

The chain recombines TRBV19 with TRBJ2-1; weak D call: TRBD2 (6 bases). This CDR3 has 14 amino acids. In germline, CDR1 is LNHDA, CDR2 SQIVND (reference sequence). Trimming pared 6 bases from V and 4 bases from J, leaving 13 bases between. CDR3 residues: CASRAGAGYNEQFF. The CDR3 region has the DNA TGTGCCAGTAGGGCCGGGGCGGGATACAATGAGCAGTTCTTC. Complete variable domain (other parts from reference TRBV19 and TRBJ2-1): DGGITQSPKYLFRKEGQNVTLSCEQNLNHDAMYWYRQDPGQGLRLIYYSQIVNDFQKGDIAEGYSVSREKKESFPLTVTSAQKNPTAFYLCASRAGAGYNEQFFGPGTRLTVL.

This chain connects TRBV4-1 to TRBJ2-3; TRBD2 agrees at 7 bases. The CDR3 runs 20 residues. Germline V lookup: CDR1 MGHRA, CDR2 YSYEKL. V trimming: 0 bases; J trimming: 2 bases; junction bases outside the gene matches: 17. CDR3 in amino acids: CASSQDRASGTVFVTDTQYF. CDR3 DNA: TGCGCCAGCAGCCAAGATCGGGCTAGCGGAACCGTCTTTGTCACAGATACGCAGTATTTT.

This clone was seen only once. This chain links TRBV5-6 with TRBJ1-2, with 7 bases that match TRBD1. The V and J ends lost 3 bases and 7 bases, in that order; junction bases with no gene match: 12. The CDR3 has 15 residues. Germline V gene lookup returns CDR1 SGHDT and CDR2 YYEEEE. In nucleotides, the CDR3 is TGTGCCAGCAGCTCCGGGACAGTAATGTATAGTGGCTACACCTTC. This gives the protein CASSSGTVMYSGYTF.

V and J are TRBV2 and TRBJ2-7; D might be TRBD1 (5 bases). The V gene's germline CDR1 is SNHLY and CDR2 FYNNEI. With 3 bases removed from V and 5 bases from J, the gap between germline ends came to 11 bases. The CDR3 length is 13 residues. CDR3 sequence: CASSDRVSNEQYF. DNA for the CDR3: TGTGCCAGCAGTGACAGGGTGAGCAACGAGCAGTACTTC.

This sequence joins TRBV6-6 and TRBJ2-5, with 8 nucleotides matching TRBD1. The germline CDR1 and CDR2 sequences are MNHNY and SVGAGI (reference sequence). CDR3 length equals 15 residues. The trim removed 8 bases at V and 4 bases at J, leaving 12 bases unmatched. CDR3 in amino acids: CASEKPTGVAETQYF. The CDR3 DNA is TGTGCCAGCGAAAAACCGACAGGGGTTGCAGAGACCCAGTACTTC.

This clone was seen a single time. The CDR3 is CASSLFGGRNNEQFF. The CDR3 DNA follows: TGTGCCAGCAGCTTATTTGGCGGGAGGAACAATGAGCAGTTCTTC. The chain links TRBV11-2 to TRBJ2-1; 8 bases align to TRBD2. The CDR3 extends over 15 amino acids. V trimming: 2 bases; J trimming: 5 bases; junction bases outside the gene matches: 5. In germline, CDR1 is SGHAT, CDR2 FQNNGV.